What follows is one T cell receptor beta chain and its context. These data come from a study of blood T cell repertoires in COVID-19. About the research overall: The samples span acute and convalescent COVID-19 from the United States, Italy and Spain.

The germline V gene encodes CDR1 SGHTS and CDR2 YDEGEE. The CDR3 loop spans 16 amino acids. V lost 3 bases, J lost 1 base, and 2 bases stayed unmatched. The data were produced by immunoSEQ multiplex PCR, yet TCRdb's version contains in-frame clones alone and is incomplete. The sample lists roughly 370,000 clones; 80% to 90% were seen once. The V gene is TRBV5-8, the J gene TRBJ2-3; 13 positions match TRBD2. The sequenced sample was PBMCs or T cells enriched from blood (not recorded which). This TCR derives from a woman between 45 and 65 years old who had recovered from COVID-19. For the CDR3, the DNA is TGTGCCAGCAGCTCTGGACTAGCGGGGGGCACAGATACGCAGTATTTT. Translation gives CASSSGLAGGTDTQYF.